The 23 T cell receptor beta chains reported below all come from one sample, sequenced in a study of T cells in localized non-small cell lung cancer. Using immunoSEQ multiplex PCR, the repertoire was profiled, and TCRdb retains in-frame clones only, with some absent. This table holds 100,000 or so clones, more than 75% found once. Sequenced material: PBMCs, taken before any cancer treatment. Every receptor here comes from a woman aged 40-70 years with stage II squamous cell lung carcinoma.

About this clone itself: This sample also contains other DNA sequences that code for the same CDR3. The gene calls are TRBV11-3 and TRBJ1-3; no clear D. Trimming cost V 6 bases and J 1 base, with 10 bases left between them. The CDR3 spans 14 residues. Germline V CDR1 and CDR2: SGHNT, YENEEA. This chain's CDR3 is CASSLTGSGNTIYF. The CDR3 bases are TGTGCCAGCAGTTTAACGGGGTCTGGAAACACCATATATTTT.

The J gene is TRBJ2-5, the V gene TRBV2; a weak D match, TRBD1 (7 bases). CDR3 length: 14 amino acids. The germline gives CDR1 SNHLY, CDR2 FYNNEI. The germline V and J ends were trimmed by 3 bases and 5 bases, with 13 bases remaining between them. The CDR3 region has the DNA TGTGCCAGCAGTGAGGAGGGGGCGAAGGAGACCCAGTACTTC. Amino acid sequence: CASSEEGAKETQYF.

This chain connects TRBV28 to TRBJ1-2; D is possibly TRBD1 (5 bases). Trimming pared 3 bases from V and 3 bases from J, leaving 8 bases between. CDR3 size: 13 residues. Per germline, CDR1 MDHEN and CDR2 SYDVKM. CDR3 residues: CASSLDNDYGYTF. Here the CDR3 DNA reads TGTGCCAGCAGTTTGGACAATGACTATGGCTACACCTTC.

The chain links TRBV28 to TRBJ1-5, with D unresolved. V was trimmed by 7 bases and J by 2 bases, leaving 12 bases between them. Germline CDR1 MDHEN, CDR2 SYDVKM. The CDR3 spans 14 residues. This chain's CDR3 is CASTRFGRNQPQHF. CDR3 sequence (DNA): TGTGCCAGCACCCGTTTCGGGCGCAATCAGCCCCAGCATTTT.

The rearrangement joins TRBV28 to TRBJ1-2; 8 bases are a match to TRBD1. The CDR3 loop spans 13 amino acids. Germline lookup yields CDR1 MDHEN and CDR2 SYDVKM. V lost 10 bases, J lost 4 bases, and 8 bases stayed unmatched. CDR3 sequence (DNA): TGTGCCACCTTGACAGGGGTTGGCTATGGCTACACCTTC. This sequence encodes CATLTGVGYGYTF.

The rearrangement joins TRBV19 to TRBJ2-1; D tentatively reads TRBD1 or TRBD2 (6 bases each). Deletions cut 6 bases from V and 6 bases from J, with 18 bases between. The CDR3 sequence is 15 residues long. Germline V gene lookup returns CDR1 LNHDA and CDR2 SQIVND (reference sequence). The CDR3 sequence: CASSQGGNPSNEQFF. In DNA form, the CDR3 reads TGTGCCAGTAGCCAAGGGGGGAATCCGTCCAATGAGCAGTTCTTC.

In this sample, this clone turned up a few times. The J gene is TRBJ1-6, the V gene TRBV14; no definite D call. Trimming shortened V by 0 bases and J by 13 bases, and 10 bases separated the two germline ends. Germline CDR1 is SGHDN and CDR2 is FVKESK. CDR3 size: 13 residues. CDR3 DNA sequence: TGTGCCAGCAGCCAAGATCTTACGTCGCCCCTCCACTTT. It is translated as CASSQDLTSPLHF.

The rearrangement uses TRBV25-1 and TRBJ2-5; D assignment may be TRBD1 or TRBD2 (6 bases each). Trimming removed 2 bases from V and 5 bases from J, with 15 bases in between. Per the germline V gene, CDR1 is MGHDK and CDR2 is SYGVNS. The CDR3 runs to 15 residues. DNA of the CDR3: TGTGCCAGCAGTGAAGGTGGAACAGGGAGGGAGACCCAGTACTTC. This encodes CASSEGGTGRETQYF.

The gene calls are TRBV5-1 and TRBJ2-3; D gene ambiguous. The V gene's germline CDR1 is SGHRS and CDR2 YFSETQ. Between the trimmed V and J ends, which lost 4 bases and 1 base, there was a span of 10 bases. This CDR3 comprises 14 residues. CDR3 sequence reads: CASSQFRRTDTQYF. The CDR3 nucleotides read TGCGCCAGCAGCCAGTTCCGCCGCACAGATACGCAGTATTTT.

This CDR3 reads CASSAGQPPPNTEAFF. Here the CDR3 DNA reads TGTGCCAGCAGCGCAGGACAGCCACCACCGAACACTGAAGCTTTCTTT. The rearrangement uses TRBV9 and TRBJ1-1; TRBD1 might be the D (6 bases). CDR3 length: 16 amino acids. Germline V gene lookup returns CDR1 SGDLS and CDR2 YYNGEE. V lost 3 bases to trimming and J lost 1 base, with 16 bases between them.

The rearrangement links TRBV10-3 to TRBJ2-7; possible D gene TRBD1, 5 bases. The CDR3 sequence is 14 residues long. The V end was cut by 4 bases, the J end by 3 bases, with 13 bases between. Germline V gene data show CDR1 as ENHRY and CDR2 as SYGVKD. The CDR3 nucleotides are TGTGCCATCAGTGCCCGACAGATCAACTACGAGCAGTACTTC. Protein product: CAISARQINYEQYF.

CDR3 bases: TGTGCCACCAGCCACCGACAGGGTAGTGGCTACAATGAGCAGTTCTTC. Its translation: CATSHRQGSGYNEQFF. V and J are TRBV15 and TRBJ2-1, with 7 bases matching TRBD1. The V and J ends lost 5 bases and 3 bases, in that order; junction bases with no gene match: 10. This CDR3 spans 16 amino acids. Germline CDR1 is LNHNV and CDR2 is YYDKDF (reference sequence).

The chain employs TRBV25-1 and TRBJ1-6; D gene unclear. The CDR3 has 17 amino acids. The ends were cut back, 8 bases at V and 0 bases at J, with 17 bases in the middle. Germline CDR1 is MGHDK and CDR2 is SYGVNS. Here the CDR3 DNA reads TGTGCCAGCTTAATGGGTAGTCCGAGCTCCTATAATTCACCCCTCCACTTT. Translated: CASLMGSPSSYNSPLHF.

The chain has TRBV28 and TRBJ2-7; possibly TRBD1 or TRBD2 for D (5 bases each). Germline V gene lookup returns CDR1 MDHEN and CDR2 SYDVKM. V lost 7 bases and J lost 7, with 23 bases in between. The CDR3 has 15 residues. The CDR3 sequence: CASTFGDRLVSEQYF. DNA of the CDR3: TGTGCCAGCACCTTTGGGGACCGCCTTGTCTCGGAGCAGTACTTC.

The V gene is TRBV5-1, the J gene TRBJ1-2; the D is unclear. Trimming removed 0 bases at V and 1 base at J, with 7 bases between. Per the germline V gene, CDR1 is SGHRS and CDR2 is YFSETQ. The CDR3 has 14 amino acids. CDR3: CASSLEGINYGYTF. Written as DNA, the CDR3 is TGCGCCAGCAGCTTGGAAGGGATTAACTATGGCTACACCTTC. Complete variable domain (other parts from reference TRBV5-1 and TRBJ1-2): KAGVTQTPRYLIKTRGQQVTLSCSPISGHRSVSWYQQTPGQGLQFLFEYFSETQRNKGNFPGRFSGRQFSNSRSEMNVSTLELGDSALYLCASSLEGINYGYTFGSGTRLTVV.

The genes are TRBV5-4 and TRBJ2-1, with D tentatively TRBD1 or TRBD2 (6 bases each). The germline gives CDR1 SGHNT, CDR2 YYREEE (reference sequence). CDR3 length: 12 amino acids. With 4 bases removed from V and 7 bases from J, the gap between germline ends came to 9 bases. The CDR3 DNA is TGTGCCAGCAGCCGCGGGACAAATGAGCAGTTCTTC. The encoded protein is CASSRGTNEQFF.

The chain couples TRBV28 to TRBJ2-3; maybe TRBD1 (6 bases). V was cut by 5 bases and J by 6 bases, with 18 bases left in between. This CDR3 is built from 15 residues. The germline CDR1 and CDR2 sequences are MDHEN and SYDVKM. The CDR3 loop is CASSQRQASWDTQYF. CDR3 nucleotide sequence: TGTGCCAGCAGTCAACGACAGGCATCCTGGGATACGCAGTATTTT.

V gene TRBV27 combines with J gene TRBJ1-1; D unclear. The CDR3 has 15 residues. Germline assignment: CDR1 MNHEY and CDR2 SMNVEV (reference sequence). V lost 4 bases and J 4 bases, leaving 16 bases between the germline ends. The CDR3 DNA sequence: TGTGCCAGCAGTTATACTTCCCACAAAGTCACTGAAGCTTTCTTT. Protein sequence: CASSYTSHKVTEAFF.

The rearrangement uses TRBV21-1 and TRBJ1-4; the D segment call TRBD1 is taken from the table without a DNA check. TRBV21-1 is termed a pseudogene. The CDR3 is made up of 14 amino acids. Here the CDR3 DNA reads TGTGCCAGCAGCCGATGGACAGGGAATGAAAAACTGTTTTTT. Its protein is CASSRWTGNEKLFF.

This clone was found once. The J gene is TRBJ1-2, the V gene TRBV5-6; D is ambiguous. Trimming took off 3 bases at V and 4 bases at J, with 10 bases between the two ends. The CDR3 is made up of 13 amino acids. Germline V gives CDR1 SGHDT, CDR2 YYEEEE. CDR3 loop: CASSSRDLYGYTF. CDR3 bases: TGTGCCAGCAGCTCCAGAGACCTCTATGGCTACACCTTC.

The chain combines TRBV7-9 with TRBJ1-3; no firm D call. The germline V gene encodes CDR1 SEHNR and CDR2 FQNEAQ (reference sequence). The CDR3 length is 15 residues. Trimming left V 2 bases short and J 0 bases short, with 8 bases between. CDR3 sequence reads: CASSLSAASGNTIYF. The CDR3 DNA is TGTGCCAGCAGCTTAAGCGCAGCCTCTGGAAACACCATATATTTT.

The gene calls are TRBV29-1 and TRBJ1-5; weak D call: TRBD1 (6 bases). Germline CDR1 SQVTM, CDR2 ANQGSEA. Trimming removed 6 bases at V and 6 bases at J, with 12 bases between. There are 12 residues in the CDR3. The CDR3: CSVGGHSQPQHF. Written as DNA, the CDR3 is TGCAGCGTGGGGGGGCATAGTCAGCCCCAGCATTTT.

The chain links TRBV20-1 to TRBJ1-1; D gene uncertain. V gave up 7 bases and J gave up 4 bases, with 10 bases separating them. The CDR3 contains 11 residues. Germline values: CDR1 DFQATT, CDR2 SNEGSKA (reference sequence). In nucleotides, the CDR3 is TGCAGTGTCCCATGGTCCACTGAAGCTTTCTTT. It yields the protein CSVPWSTEAFF.